The rows below give T cell receptor beta chains drawn from one sample of a study of blood T cell repertoires in COVID-19. Sequencing used immunoSEQ multiplex PCR; TCRdb keeps in-frame clones, though not all of them. The repertoire includes hundreds of thousands of clones, around 85% of them detected once, and 7.9% sits in the top ten. The sample taken for sequencing was peripheral blood. The source of these receptors is a woman of 80 years or more with acute or convalescent COVID-19. CDR3s include the opening cysteine and the closing phenylalanine or tryptophan. The D gene is left open where the match is weak. Size is stated for part of the rows, as once, few or many counts, or as a class when the clone is expanded.

d_gene,j_gene,abundance,v_gene,CDR3nt,CDR3aa
TRBD2,TRBJ2-1,few,TRBV7-9,TGTGCCAGCAGCCCGGGACTAGCGGGAGCCACTGAGCAGTTCTTC,CASSPGLAGATEQFF
.,TRBJ2-4,.,TRBV20-1,TGCAGTGCTAGTAACACAGCCAAAAACATTCAGTACTTC,CSASNTAKNIQYF
TRBD2,TRBJ2-7,.,TRBV27,TGTGCCAGCAGTTTATCGACTAGCGGAGCCCCCTACGAGCAGTACTTC,CASSLSTSGAPYEQYF
TRBD1,TRBJ1-1,.,TRBV5-1,TGCGCCAGCAGCTTGGCCAGACAGGGGTCGGGCACTGAAGCTTTCTTT,CASSLARQGSGTEAFF
.,TRBJ1-2,few,TRBV6-5,TGTGCCAGCAGCCAGGCAGATGGTGGCTACACCTTC,CASSQADGGYTF
TRBD2,TRBJ2-3,.,TRBV11-3,TGTGCCAGTTCCGCTGGGACTAGCGGGAGTTCAGATACGCAGTATTTT,CASSAGTSGSSDTQYF
.,TRBJ2-1,.,TRBV7-2,TGTGCCAGCAGCTTAGTAGAGGGGACACCCCCCTACAATGAGCAGTTCTTC,CASSLVEGTPPYNEQFF
.,TRBJ1-6,.,TRBV28,TGTGCCAGCAGCCTATATGGGAGTAATTCACCCCTCCACTTT,CASSLYGSNSPLHF
.,TRBJ2-1,.,TRBV25-1,TGTGCCAGCAGTGAATCTGGGCAGGCTTACAATGAGCAGTTCTTC,CASSESGQAYNEQFF
TRBD1,TRBJ1-2,.,TRBV25-1,TGTGCCAGCAGTGAGGACAGGACGGCTGGCTACACCTTC,CASSEDRTAGYTF